Described below is a single TCR beta chain sequence and its context. The sample originates from a study of early T cells in non-severe SARS-CoV-2 infection. The CDR3 consists of 14 residues. The V and J ends lost 4 bases and 7 bases, in that order; junction bases with no gene match: 7. The V gene's germline CDR1 is SGHTA and CDR2 FQGNSA. TCRdb independently ran MiXCR on the 5' RACE reads; one entry per CDR3 protein. Of 100,000 to 120,000 distinct CDR3 sequences in the sample, around 12% were seen once. The receptor comes from an adult who was a healthcare worker with PCR-confirmed SARS-CoV-2 infection or an uninfected control (not recorded which). The source material was whole blood, sampled at baseline. V usage is TRBV7-2 and J usage is TRBJ2-7; 10 nucleotides align to TRBD2. In DNA, the CDR3 is TGTGCCAGCAGCTCGCTAGCGGGGGCAGGGGAGCAGTACTTC. Protein sequence: CASSSLAGAGEQYF.